Listed below are T cell receptor beta chains from one sample, sequenced in a study of radiotherapy plus CTLA-4 blockade in lung cancer. Sequencing was performed with immunoSEQ multiplex PCR; in TCRdb, only in-frame clones are kept and a portion is missing. Of 52,000 or so clones listed, roughly four fifths were seen once; the top ten hold 6% to 7%. This specimen consisted of peripheral blood, obtained from a patient treated with radiotherapy plus ipilimumab. These receptors came from a human donor with non-small cell lung cancer whose response to radiotherapy plus ipilimumab could not be evaluated. Each CDR3 is given without its conserved first and last residue. Only some rows state a clone size, as once, few, many or a class for expanded clones.

>TRBV5-4|-
ASSPSDRTVSYEQY
>TRBV4-3|once
ASSQDDGRGGETQY
>TRBV6-5|-
ASSYSAGHTDTQY
>TRBV4-1|-
ASSRTSGGITTENEQF
>TRBV5-8|-
ASSLTSGRSTGELF
>TRBV4-3|-
ASSPTGASYGYT
>TRBV14|-
ASSRSRVEQL
>TRBV18|-
ASSPQGAWNTEAF
>TRBV10-3|-
AISEPQETGEKLF
>TRBV7-2|-
ASSSWDSPETQY
>TRBV7-2|few
ASSLSGTGGETQY
>TRBV4-1|-
ASSQGLAQTIGELF
>TRBV7-9|once
ASSLGQGSSEQY
>TRBV15|-
ATSRGQGFQETQY